Presented here are 9 T cell receptor beta chains from one specimen sequenced in a study of T cells expressing NK-cell markers. TCRdb derives one entry per CDR3 protein from the 5' RACE reads, leaving out DNA. The ten top clones account for roughly 5.2%, within a sample of roughly 390,000 distinct CDR3 sequences. Sequences were obtained from blood T cells: a sorted CD56 or NKG2C T cell subset, CD4+ or CD8+ T cells, or bulk PBMC T cells (not recorded which). These receptor sequences come from a man aged 18 to 70 in good health.

The rearrangement uses TRBV12-5 and TRBJ2-1; the TCRdb call, TRBD1, lacks DNA for checking. Germline values: CDR1 LGHNT, CDR2 FRNRAP. There are 16 residues in the CDR3. CDR3 sequence reads: CASGLVPGTGTNEQFF.

The chain links TRBV10-3 to TRBJ2-7; TCRdb picks TRBD1, but there is no DNA to check that call. This CDR3 is 13 amino acids long. Germline V gene lookup returns CDR1 ENHRY and CDR2 SYGVKD. The CDR3 region is CAISEEQGSEQYF.

The rearrangement uses TRBV28 and TRBJ2-5; TCRdb's D call, TRBD1, is unchecked because there is no DNA. The germline gives CDR1 MDHEN, CDR2 SYDVKM. The CDR3 is 15 amino acids. CDR3 sequence reads: CASSSAGADQETQYF.

The chain joins TRBV28 to TRBJ1-1. The CDR3 totals 13 residues. Germline CDR1 reads MDHEN; CDR2 reads SYDVKM. The CDR3 here is CASSLIRTVRAFF.

This chain connects TRBV29-1 to TRBJ1-2. CDR1 and CDR2 (germline): SQVTM, ANQGSEA. The length of the CDR3 is 14 residues. CDR3 in amino acids: CSVDSMRRGGGYTF.

The chain couples TRBV9 to TRBJ1-6; TCRdb picks TRBD1, but there is no DNA to check that call. Germline CDR1 SGDLS, CDR2 YYNGEE. The CDR3 length is 17 residues. CDR3 residues: CASSVGGPRSYNSPLHF.

The chain joins TRBV20-1 to TRBJ1-1; checking the TCRdb D call of TRBD1 is not possible without DNA. This CDR3 is 12 amino acids long. The germline CDR1 and CDR2 sequences are DFQATT and SNEGSKA (reference sequence). CDR3 amino acids: CSAEVGGREAFF.

The chain couples TRBV12-3 or TRBV12-4 to TRBJ2-7. CDR3 size: 13 residues. The CDR3 here is CASSTRRNYEQYF.

This chain connects TRBV12-3 or TRBV12-4 to TRBJ2-5. The CDR3 extends over 14 amino acids. The CDR3 is CASSLGNGGETQYF.